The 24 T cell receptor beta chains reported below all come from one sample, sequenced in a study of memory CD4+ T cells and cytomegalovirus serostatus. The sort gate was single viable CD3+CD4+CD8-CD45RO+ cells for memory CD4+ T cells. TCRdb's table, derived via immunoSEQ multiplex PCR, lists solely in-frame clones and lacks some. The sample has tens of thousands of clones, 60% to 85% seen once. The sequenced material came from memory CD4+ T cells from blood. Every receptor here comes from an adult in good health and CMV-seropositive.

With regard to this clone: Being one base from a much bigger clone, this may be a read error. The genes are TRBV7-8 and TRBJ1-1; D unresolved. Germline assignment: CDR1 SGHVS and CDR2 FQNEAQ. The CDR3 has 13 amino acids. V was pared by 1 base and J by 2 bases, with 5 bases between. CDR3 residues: CASSLDRNTEAFF. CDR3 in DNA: TGTGCCAGCAGCTTAGACAGAAACACTGAAGCTTTCTTT.

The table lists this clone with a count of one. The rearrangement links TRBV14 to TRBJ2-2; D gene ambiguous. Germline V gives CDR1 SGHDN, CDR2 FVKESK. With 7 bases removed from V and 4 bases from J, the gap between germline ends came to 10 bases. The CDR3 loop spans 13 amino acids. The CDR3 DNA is TGTGCCAGCACCCAGTCTCGCACCGGGGAGCTGTTTTTT. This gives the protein CASTQSRTGELFF.

In nucleotides, the CDR3 is TGTGCCAGCAGCTCAGGACAGGCCAACCGACTAACTCATGGCTACACCTTC. Residues: CASSSGQANRLTHGYTF. The chain links TRBV7-2 to TRBJ1-2, with 7 bases identical to TRBD1. Germline CDR1 and CDR2: SGHTA and FQGNSA. V shed 4 bases and J 6 bases; nucleotides not matched to a gene: 17. This CDR3 has 17 residues.

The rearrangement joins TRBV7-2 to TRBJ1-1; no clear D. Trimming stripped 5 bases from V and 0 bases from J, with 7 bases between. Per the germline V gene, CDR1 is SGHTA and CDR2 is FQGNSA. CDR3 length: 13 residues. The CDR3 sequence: CASSQSLNTEAFF. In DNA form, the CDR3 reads TGTGCCAGCAGCCAAAGCTTGAACACTGAAGCTTTCTTT.

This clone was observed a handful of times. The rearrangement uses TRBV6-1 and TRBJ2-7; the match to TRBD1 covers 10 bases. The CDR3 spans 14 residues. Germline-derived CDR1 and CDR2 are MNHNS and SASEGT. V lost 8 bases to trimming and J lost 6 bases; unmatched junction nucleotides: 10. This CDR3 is CASGGQGKGGEQYF. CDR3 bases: TGTGCCAGCGGGGGACAGGGGAAGGGCGGCGAGCAGTACTTC.

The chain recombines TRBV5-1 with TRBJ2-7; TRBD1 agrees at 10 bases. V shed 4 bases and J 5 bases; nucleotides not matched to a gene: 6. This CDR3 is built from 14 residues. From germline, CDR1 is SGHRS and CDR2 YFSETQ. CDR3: CASSPSGTGDEQYF. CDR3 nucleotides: TGCGCCAGCAGCCCATCCGGGACAGGGGACGAGCAGTACTTC.

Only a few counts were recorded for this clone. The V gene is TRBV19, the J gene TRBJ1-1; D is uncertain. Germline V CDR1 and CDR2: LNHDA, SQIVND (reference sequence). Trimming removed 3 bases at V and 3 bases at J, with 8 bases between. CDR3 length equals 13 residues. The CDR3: CASSMSGDTEAFF. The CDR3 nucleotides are TGTGCCAGTAGTATGAGTGGGGACACTGAAGCTTTCTTT.

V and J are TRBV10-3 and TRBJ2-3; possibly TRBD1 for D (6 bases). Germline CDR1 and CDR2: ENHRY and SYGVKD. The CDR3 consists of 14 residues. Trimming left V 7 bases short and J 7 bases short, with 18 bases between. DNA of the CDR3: TGTGCCATCACCGAGCCAGGGGTTCCGAATACGCAGTATTTT. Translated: CAITEPGVPNTQYF.

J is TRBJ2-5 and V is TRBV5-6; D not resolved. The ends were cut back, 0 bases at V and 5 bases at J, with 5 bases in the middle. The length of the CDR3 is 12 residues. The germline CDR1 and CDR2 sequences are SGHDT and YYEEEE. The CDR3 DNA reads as TGTGCCAGCAGCTTGGGTGAGGAGACCCAGTACTTC. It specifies CASSLGEETQYF.

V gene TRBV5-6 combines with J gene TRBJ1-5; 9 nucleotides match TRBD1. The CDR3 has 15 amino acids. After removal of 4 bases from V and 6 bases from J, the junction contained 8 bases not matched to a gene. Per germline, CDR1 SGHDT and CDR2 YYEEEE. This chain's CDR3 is CASSAGTGIFQPQHF. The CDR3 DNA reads TGTGCCAGCAGCGCCGGGACAGGGATTTTTCAGCCCCAGCATTTT.

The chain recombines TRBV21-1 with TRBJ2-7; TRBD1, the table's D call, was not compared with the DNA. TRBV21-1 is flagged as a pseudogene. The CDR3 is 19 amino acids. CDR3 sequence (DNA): TGTGCCAGCAGCAAAGTAGAGGGACAGGTGCCACAAAGCTCCTACGAGCAGTACTTC. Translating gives CASSKVEGQVPQSSYEQYF.

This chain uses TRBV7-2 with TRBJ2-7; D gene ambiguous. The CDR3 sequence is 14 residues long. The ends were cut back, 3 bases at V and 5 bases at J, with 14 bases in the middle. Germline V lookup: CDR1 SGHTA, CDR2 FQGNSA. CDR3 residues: CASSLPLPGHEQYF. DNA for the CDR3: TGTGCCAGCAGCTTGCCTCTCCCTGGTCACGAGCAGTACTTC.

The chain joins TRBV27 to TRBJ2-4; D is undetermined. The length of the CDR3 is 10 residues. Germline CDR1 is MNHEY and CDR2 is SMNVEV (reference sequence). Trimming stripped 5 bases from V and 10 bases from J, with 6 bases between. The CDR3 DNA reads TGTGCCAGCAGTCCCGGGATTCAGTACTTC. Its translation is CASSPGIQYF.

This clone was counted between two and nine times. The CDR3 DNA sequence: TGTGCCAGCAGCACAAGCGTGGCTTCCTACGAGCAGTACTTC. It is translated as CASSTSVASYEQYF. J is TRBJ2-7 and V is TRBV11-2; D ambiguous. The CDR3 loop spans 14 amino acids. Per germline, CDR1 SGHAT and CDR2 FQNNGV. Trimming took 5 bases from V and 1 from J, leaving 12 bases between them.

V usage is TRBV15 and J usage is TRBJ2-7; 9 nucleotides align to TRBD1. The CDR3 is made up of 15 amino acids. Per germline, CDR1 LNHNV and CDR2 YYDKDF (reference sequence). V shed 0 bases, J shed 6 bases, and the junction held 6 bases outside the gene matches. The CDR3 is CATSRDPGQGVEQYF. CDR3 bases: TGTGCCACCAGCAGAGATCCGGGACAGGGAGTCGAGCAGTACTTC.

In DNA form, the CDR3 reads TGTGCCAGCAGCCCTAGCGGGTCTAGGTACGAGCAGTACTTC. Residues: CASSPSGSRYEQYF. The rearrangement joins TRBV28 to TRBJ2-7, with 8 bases lining up with TRBD2. CDR1 is MDHEN and CDR2 is SYDVKM in the germline V gene. This CDR3 region has 14 residues. V trimming: 6 bases; J trimming: 4 bases; junction bases outside the gene matches: 8.

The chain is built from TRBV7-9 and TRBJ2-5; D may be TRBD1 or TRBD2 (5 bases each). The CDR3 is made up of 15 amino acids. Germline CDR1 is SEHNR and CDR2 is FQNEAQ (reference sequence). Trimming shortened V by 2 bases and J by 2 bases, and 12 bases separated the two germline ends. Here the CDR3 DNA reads TGTGCCAGCAGCTTAAATGGGGGTGGACAAGAGACCCAGTACTTC. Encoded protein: CASSLNGGGQETQYF.

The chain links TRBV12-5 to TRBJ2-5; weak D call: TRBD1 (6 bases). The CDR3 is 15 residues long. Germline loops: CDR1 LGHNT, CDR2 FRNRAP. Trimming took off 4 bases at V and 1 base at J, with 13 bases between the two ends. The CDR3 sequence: CASGSGQTFQETQYF. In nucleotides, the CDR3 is TGTGCTAGTGGTTCAGGACAGACCTTCCAAGAGACCCAGTACTTC.

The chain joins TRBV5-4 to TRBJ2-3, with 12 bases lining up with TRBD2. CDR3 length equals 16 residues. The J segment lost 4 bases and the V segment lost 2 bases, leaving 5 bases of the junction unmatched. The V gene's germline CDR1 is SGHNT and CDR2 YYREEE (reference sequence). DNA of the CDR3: TGTGCCAGCAGCTTAAGGACTAGCGGGGTCGCAGATACGCAGTATTTT. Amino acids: CASSLRTSGVADTQYF.

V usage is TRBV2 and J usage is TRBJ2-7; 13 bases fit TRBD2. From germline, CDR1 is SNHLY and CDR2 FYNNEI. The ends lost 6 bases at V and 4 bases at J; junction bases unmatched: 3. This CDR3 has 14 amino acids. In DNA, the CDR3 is TGTGCCAGCAGATGGACTAGCGGGGGATACGAGCAGTACTTC. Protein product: CASRWTSGGYEQYF. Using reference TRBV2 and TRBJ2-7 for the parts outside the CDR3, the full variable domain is EPEVTQTPSHQVTQMGQEVILRCVPISNHLYFYWYRQILGQKVEFLVSFYNNEISEKSEIFDDQFSVERPDGSNFTLKIRSTKLEDSAMYFCASRWTSGGYEQYFGPGTRLTVT.

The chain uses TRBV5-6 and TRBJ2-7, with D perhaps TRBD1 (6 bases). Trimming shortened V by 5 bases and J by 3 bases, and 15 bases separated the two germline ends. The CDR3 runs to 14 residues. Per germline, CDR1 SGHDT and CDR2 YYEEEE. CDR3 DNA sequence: TGTGCCAGCAGGGCGACAGGACAGAGCTACGAGCAGTACTTC. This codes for CASRATGQSYEQYF.

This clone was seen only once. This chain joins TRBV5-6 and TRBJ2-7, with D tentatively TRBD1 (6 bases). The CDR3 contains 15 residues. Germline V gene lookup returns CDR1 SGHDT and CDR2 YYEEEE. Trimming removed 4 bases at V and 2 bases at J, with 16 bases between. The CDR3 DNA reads TGTGCCAGCAGCCCCTTACAGACAGGAACCTACGAGCAGTACTTC. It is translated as CASSPLQTGTYEQYF.

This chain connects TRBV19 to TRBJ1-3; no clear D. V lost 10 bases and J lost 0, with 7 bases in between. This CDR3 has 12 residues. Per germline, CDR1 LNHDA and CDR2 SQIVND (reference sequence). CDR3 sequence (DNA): TGTGCCACTATGACCTCTGGAAACACCATATATTTT. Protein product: CATMTSGNTIYF.

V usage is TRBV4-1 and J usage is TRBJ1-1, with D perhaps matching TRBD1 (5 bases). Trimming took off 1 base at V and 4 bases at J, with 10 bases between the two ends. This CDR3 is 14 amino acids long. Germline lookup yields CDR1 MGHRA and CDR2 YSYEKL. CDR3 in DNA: TGCGCCAGCAGCCAAGCCTGGCAGGGCACTGAAGCTTTCTTT. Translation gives CASSQAWQGTEAFF.